This T cell receptor beta chain was identified during a study of human T cells and chemical hapten exposure. Overall study: The patients, most of them female, presented with alopecia areata, totalis or universalis. Points from the study as a whole: Following DPC sensitization, TCRs present above 1 in 1000 frequency showed no change. Expanded TCRs produced significantly more large CDR3 similarity clusters than controls did.

V was clipped by 3 bases and J by 4 bases, with 10 bases between them. This CDR3 contains 14 residues. Study processing details: Sample TCR counts, which ranged from about 20,000 to 690,600, had a median of approximately 96,000. TCRdb used MiXCR to reprocess the RACE reads, holding one entry per CDR3 protein. TCRdb, not the authors, supplied the V and J calls. In the table there are approximately 400,000 distinct CDR3 sequences, about 4.8% of which are singletons. The time point here: patch test 1, 2 weeks after DPC sensitization. The treatment denotes: therapeutic diphenylcyclopropenone sensitization with weekly scalp DPC. This clonotype was counted many times. No antigen is known for it.

The material sequenced was whole blood, taken in connection with sensitization to the hapten diphenylcyclopropenone (DPC). The rearrangement links TRBV12-3 or TRBV12-4 to TRBJ2-1, with a possible D match to TRBD1 (5 bases). The sequence was obtained from a woman aged 50 to 60 with alopecia areata. Some clones in this sample may be carry-over from other donors' samples. The CDR3 DNA reads TGTGCCAGCAGTTTTGGGGCCCGATACAATGAGCAGTTCTTC. Amino acid sequence: CASSFGARYNEQFF.